Listed below are T cell receptor beta chains from one sample, sequenced in a study of blood T cell repertoires in COVID-19. The data were produced by immunoSEQ multiplex PCR, yet TCRdb's version contains in-frame clones alone and is incomplete. This table has around 280,000 clones, around 89% appearing once. The sequencing sample was made of PBMCs or T cells enriched from blood (not recorded which). The receptor set was obtained from a woman younger than 30 with acute COVID-19. The CDR3 runs from the conserved cysteine through the conserved F or W. A D gene is named only where the DNA matches it firmly. Part of the rows lack a size; the others show once, few, many or a class for expanded clones.

j_gene	v_gene	abundance	d_gene	CDR3aa	CDR3nt
TRBJ2-1	TRBV18	-	-	CASSPTPQGLNEQFF	TGTGCCAGCTCACCGACCCCGCAGGGCCTCAATGAGCAGTTCTTC
TRBJ2-7	TRBV5-1	-	-	CASSLFSSDEQYF	TGCGCCAGCAGCTTGTTCTCTAGTGACGAGCAGTACTTC
TRBJ2-3	TRBV5-4	-	TRBD2	CASSRPGLAATDTQYF	TGTGCCAGCAGCCGACCGGGACTAGCGGCCACAGATACGCAGTATTTT
TRBJ1-5	TRBV27	-	TRBD1	CASRQDRGSNQPQHF	TGTGCCAGCAGGCAGGACAGGGGTAGCAATCAGCCCCAGCATTTT
TRBJ2-1	TRBV15	once	-	CATREPSYNEQFF	TGTGCCACCCGGGAGCCCTCCTACAATGAGCAGTTCTTC
TRBJ1-1	TRBV27	-	TRBD1	CASNNEGARNTEAFF	TGTGCCAGCAACAACGAGGGGGCCCGGAACACTGAAGCTTTCTTT
TRBJ2-7	TRBV6-5	-	TRBD2	CASSHSSGSGEQYF	TGTGCCAGCAGTCACTCTAGCGGGAGCGGCGAGCAGTACTTC
TRBJ2-2	TRBV27	few	-	CASSFRGIGELFF	TGTGCCAGCAGTTTCAGGGGTATCGGGGAGCTGTTTTTT
TRBJ2-7	TRBV7-6	-	TRBD1	CASSPDRDRYEQYF	TGTGCCAGCAGCCCTGACCGGGACAGATACGAGCAGTACTTC
TRBJ1-2	TRBV5-6	-	-	CASSLAVRGGYTF	TGTGCCAGCAGCTTGGCCGTAAGGGGAGGCTACACCTTC
TRBJ1-5	TRBV30	-	-	CAWSLPYAGGNQPQHF	TGTGCCTGGAGTTTACCCTATGCGGGGGGCAATCAGCCCCAGCATTTT
TRBJ1-2	TRBV30	-	-	CAWSGGTPNYYGYTF	TGTGCCTGGAGTGGGGGGACACCCAATTACTATGGCTACACCTTC
TRBJ2-1	TRBV6-5	-	-	CARGAGYEQFF	TGTGCCAGGGGAGCAGGCTATGAGCAGTTCTTC
TRBJ1-1	TRBV29-1	-	-	CSVDCPGMTEAFF	TGCAGCGTTGATTGCCCGGGGATGACTGAAGCTTTCTTT
TRBJ1-1	TRBV11-3	-	-	CASSLQGYTEAFF	TGTGCCAGCAGCTTACAGGGGTACACTGAAGCTTTCTTT
TRBJ2-3	TRBV5-1	-	TRBD1	CASSLATGGFADTQYF	TGCGCCAGCAGCTTGGCCACAGGGGGTTTTGCAGATACGCAGTATTTT
TRBJ1-2	TRBV7-9	-	-	CASSLGGVSNYGYTF	TGTGCCAGCAGCTTAGGGGGGGTTTCTAACTATGGCTACACCTTC
TRBJ1-1	TRBV7-8	-	-	CASSGLYGGDRTEAFF	TGTGCCAGCAGCGGCTTGTACGGGGGAGATCGAACTGAAGCTTTCTTT
TRBJ2-1	TRBV18	-	TRBD1	CASSPLGQGVNEQFF	TGTGCCAGCTCACCGTTGGGACAGGGAGTCAATGAGCAGTTCTTC
TRBJ2-3	TRBV10-2	-	TRBD2	CASRHLSGSPQDTQYF	TGCGCCAGCAGACACCTTAGCGGGAGCCCCCAAGATACGCAGTATTTT
TRBJ2-7	TRBV12-2	-	-	CASRFGPLPFPRDTNYEQYF	TGTGCAAGTCGCTTTGGGCCCCTCCCATTCCCCCGGGACACTAACTACGAGCAGTACTTC
TRBJ2-5	TRBV7-2	-	-	CASSYPGQETQYF	TGTGCCAGCAGCTACCCGGGCCAAGAGACCCAGTACTTC
TRBJ1-5	TRBV21-1	once	-	CASSADRDRGQPQHF	TGTGCCAGCAGCGCCGACCGGGACAGGGGCCAGCCCCAGCATTTT
TRBJ1-5	TRBV5-6	-	TRBD1	CASSLGQGYGQPQHF	TGTGCCAGCAGCTTGGGACAGGGATATGGTCAGCCCCAGCATTTT
TRBJ2-7	TRBV12-5	-	-	CASGWFLGRISYEQYF	TGTGCTAGTGGTTGGTTTTTGGGGAGGATCTCCTACGAGCAGTACTTC
TRBJ2-4	TRBV4-1	few	TRBD1	CASSQDLSGGNIQYF	TGCGCCAGCAGCCAAGATCTATCAGGGGGAAACATTCAGTACTTC
TRBJ1-1	TRBV15	few	-	CATSRDPNTEAFF	TGTGCCACCAGCAGAGATCCAAACACTGAAGCTTTCTTT
TRBJ2-7	TRBV30	-	TRBD2	CAWSVGSGGRVYEQYF	TGTGCCTGGAGTGTAGGCTCTGGCGGGAGGGTCTACGAGCAGTACTTC
TRBJ1-4	TRBV4-2	-	-	CASSQGAGRTVEKLFF	TGTGCCAGCAGCCAAGGAGCAGGGCGTACGGTTGAAAAACTGTTTTTT
TRBJ1-5	TRBV18	-	-	CASSPLFRQGSNQPQHF	TGTGCCAGCTCACCACTTTTTCGTCAGGGTAGCAATCAGCCCCAGCATTTT
TRBJ1-6	TRBV7-8	-	TRBD1	CASSRDRGNSPLHF	TGTGCCAGCAGCCGGGACAGGGGAAATTCACCCCTCCACTTT
TRBJ1-5	TRBV28	-	-	CASSGDNQPQHF	TGTGCCAGCAGCGGTGACAATCAGCCCCAGCATTTT
TRBJ2-1	TRBV27	-	-	CASSSPLARPSYNEQFF	TGTGCCAGCAGTTCCCCCCTGGCCAGGCCCTCCTACAATGAGCAGTTCTTC
TRBJ2-7	TRBV4-2	-	TRBD2	CASRQTSGAGNSYEQYF	TGTGCCAGCAGACAGACTAGCGGAGCTGGAAATTCCTACGAGCAGTACTTC
TRBJ2-7	TRBV3-1/TRBV3-2	-	TRBD1	CASSQTSGQGNYEQYF	TGTGCCAGCAGCCAAACATCAGGACAGGGCAACTACGAGCAGTACTTC
TRBJ2-7	TRBV18	-	TRBD2	CASSPPGGRALVNEQYF	TGTGCCAGCTCACCACCCGGCGGGAGGGCCCTCGTGAACGAGCAGTACTTC
TRBJ2-3	TRBV15	-	TRBD2	CATSRTSASTDTQYF	TGTGCCACCAGCAGGACTAGCGCTAGCACAGATACGCAGTATTTT
TRBJ2-1	TRBV10-3	-	-	CAISESMLVVVEQFF	TGTGCCATCAGTGAGTCGATGCTAGTTGTGGTAGAGCAGTTCTTC